Following are 30 T cell receptor beta chains from one sample sequenced in a study of regulatory T cells in long-lasting Graves disease. To make TCR beta libraries, researchers used iRepertoire HTBI primers and Arm-PCR of CDR3 regions. MiXCR was run by TCRdb on the multiplex PCR reads, yielding one entry per CDR3 protein. The sample includes about 470,000 distinct CDR3 sequences, roughly 20% of them seen just once. Time point in this sample: persistent/refractory GD, antithyroid drugs over 5 years with positive TRAb. RNA extracted from PBMCs served as the sequencing template. Sequenced material: peripheral blood mononuclear cells (PBMCs), taken when the disease was refractory, from a patient treated with antithyroid drugs. These receptors were obtained from a female donor with Graves disease.

CDR3 loop: CASSLHFGRHHYEQYF. DNA of the CDR3: TGCGCCAGCAGCCTACATTTCGGGCGGCACCACTACGAGCAGTACTTC. The chain couples TRBV4-1 to TRBJ2-7, with D hard to call. There are 16 residues in the CDR3. Between the trimmed V and J ends, which lost 4 bases and 3 bases, there was a span of 19 bases. CDR1 and CDR2 from the germline V gene are MGHRA and YSYEKL.

This clonotype has a count of ten or more. V usage is TRBV6-9 and J usage is TRBJ1-5; no clear D. The CDR3 is 14 residues long. V was pared by 4 bases and J by 3 bases, with 10 bases between. From germline, CDR1 is MNHGY and CDR2 SVAAGI. The chain's CDR3 is CASSSKRDNQPQHF. In DNA form, the CDR3 reads TGTGCCAGCAGTTCTAAGCGAGACAATCAGCCCCAGCATTTT.

The chain combines TRBV18 with TRBJ2-5, with D possibly being TRBD2 (6 bases). Germline loops: CDR1 KGHSH, CDR2 LQKENI. Deletions cut 0 bases from V and 4 bases from J, with 9 bases between. The CDR3 length is 14 residues. CDR3 sequence reads: CASSPPQGLETQYF. The CDR3 nucleotides read TGTGCCAGCTCACCACCCCAGGGACTAGAGACCCAGTACTTC.

Worth noting for this clonotype: A much larger clone lies a single base off, so this may be a read error. V and J are TRBV25-1 and TRBJ1-1; no definite D call. Trimming shortened V by 4 bases and J by 1 base, and 16 bases separated the two germline ends. The CDR3 contains 16 residues. Germline V gene sequence: CDR1 MGHDK, CDR2 SYGVNS. CDR3 DNA sequence: TGTGCCAGCAGTGGATCGGGCCGACCTGCGAACACTGAAGCTTTCTTT. Amino acids: CASSGSGRPANTEAFF.

This clonotype has a count of ten or more. V gene TRBV29-1 combines with J gene TRBJ2-5, with no clear D. The CDR3 length is 11 residues. V gave up 7 bases and J gave up 4 bases, with 10 bases separating them. Germline V gene sequence: CDR1 SQVTM, CDR2 ANQGSEA. The CDR3 coding sequence is TGCAGCGCGGAGAACAGAGAGACCCAGTACTTC. Amino acids: CSAENRETQYF.

This clonotype has more than one count but fewer than ten. The chain combines TRBV13 with TRBJ2-2, with D tentatively TRBD2 (6 bases). The CDR3 runs 16 residues. V dropped 0 bases and J dropped 6 bases, with 14 bases sitting between them. In germline, CDR1 is PRHDT, CDR2 FYEKMQ (reference sequence). This CDR3 reads CASSLGLGGEAGELFF. Here the CDR3 DNA reads TGTGCCAGCAGCTTAGGCCTAGGAGGGGAGGCCGGGGAGCTGTTTTTT.

The chain carries TRBV7-9 and TRBJ1-1, with TRBD1 identical over 8 bases. The trim removed 5 bases at V and 4 bases at J, leaving 9 bases unmatched. Germline CDR1 and CDR2: SEHNR and FQNEAQ (reference sequence). This CDR3 is built from 15 residues. CDR3 nucleotide sequence: TGTGCCAGCAGCGGGCTACAGGGGGGCCGCACTGAAGCTTTCTTT. It yields the protein CASSGLQGGRTEAFF.

This clonotype was detected many times. V is TRBV7-2 and J is TRBJ1-5; weak D call: TRBD1 (5 bases). The CDR3 covers 14 residues. V lost 4 bases and J lost 7, with 14 bases in between. Germline V gene lookup returns CDR1 SGHTA and CDR2 FQGNSA. The CDR3 DNA reads TGTGCCAGCAGCTATACGGGGGGAGGACAGCCCCAGCATTTT. This encodes CASSYTGGGQPQHF. Drawing the rest from reference TRBV7-2 and TRBJ1-5, the complete variable domain is GAGVSQSPSNKVTEKGKDVELRCDPISGHTALYWYRQSLGQGLEFLIYFQGNSAPDKSGLPSDRFSAERTGGSVSTLTIQRTQQEDSAVYLCASSYTGGGQPQHFGDGTRLSIL.

This clonotype occurred many times. The chain uses TRBV5-1 and TRBJ1-5; D call uncertain. The CDR3 covers 14 residues. Trimming pared 0 bases from V and 4 bases from J, leaving 8 bases between. Germline V gives CDR1 SGHRS, CDR2 YFSETQ. The chain's CDR3 is CASSLVRHNQPQHF. The CDR3 DNA follows: TGCGCCAGCAGCTTGGTCAGGCATAATCAGCCCCAGCATTTT.

This clonotype was seen at least ten times. The chain joins TRBV28 to TRBJ1-4; D remains ambiguous. V was shortened by 1 base and J by 0 bases, with 12 bases between the two germline ends. Germline loops: CDR1 MDHEN, CDR2 SYDVKM. This CDR3 spans 17 amino acids. Written as DNA, the CDR3 is TGTGCCAGCAGTTTATTGGTCACCTCTGCAACTAATGAAAAACTGTTTTTT. Translating it yields CASSLLVTSATNEKLFF. Full variable domain (remainder filled in from reference TRBV28 and TRBJ1-4): DVKVTQSSRYLVKRTGEKVFLECVQDMDHENMFWYRQDPGLGLRLIYFSYDVKMKEKGDIPEGYSVSREKKERFSLILESASTNQTSMYLCASSLLVTSATNEKLFFGSGTQLSVL.

Details on this clonotype: Being one base from a much bigger clone, this may be a read error. This chain uses TRBV10-3 with TRBJ1-6; 7 bases match TRBD1. J gave up 8 bases and V 10 bases, and 14 bases lay outside the gene matches. The CDR3 length is 15 residues. The V gene's germline CDR1 is ENHRY and CDR2 SYGVKD. The CDR3 sequence: CANRRDSPMDSPLHF. The CDR3 DNA reads as TGTGCCAACCGGAGGGACAGCCCTATGGATTCACCCCTCCACTTT.

The chain uses TRBV20-1 and TRBJ1-1; D not resolved. Trimming removed 1 base from V and 1 base from J, with 13 bases in between. This CDR3 contains 15 residues. CDR1 is DFQATT and CDR2 is SNEGSKA in the germline V gene (reference sequence). The CDR3 DNA follows: TGCAGTGCTAGAGTGTTTGACGGGAGGAACACTGAAGCTTTCTTT. It is translated as CSARVFDGRNTEAFF.

The sample holds many counts of this clonotype. The chain has TRBV20-1 and TRBJ2-7, with 8 nucleotides matching TRBD2. The germline V gene has CDR1 DFQATT and CDR2 SNEGSKA (reference sequence). The V segment lost 6 bases and the J segment 3 bases; nucleotides outside the gene matches: 1. The length of the CDR3 is 11 residues. This CDR3 is CSAGRGYEQYF. DNA for the CDR3: TGCAGTGCCGGGAGGGGCTACGAGCAGTACTTC.

The CDR3 region has the DNA TGCAGCGCCCGGACAGGGGATGGCTACACCTTC. Residues: CSARTGDGYTF. The chain carries TRBV29-1 and TRBJ1-2; the match to TRBD1 covers 9 bases. Germline V lookup: CDR1 SQVTM, CDR2 ANQGSEA. The CDR3 consists of 11 residues. V lost 7 bases to trimming and J lost 6 bases; unmatched junction nucleotides: 3.

This clonotype was observed a handful of times. This chain joins TRBV6-2 or TRBV6-3 and TRBJ2-5, with TRBD2 matching over 7 bases. Germline V lookup: CDR1 MNHEY, CDR2 SVGEGT. Trimming took 5 bases from V and 5 from J; bases not matched to a gene: 5. The CDR3 totals 13 residues. CDR3 DNA: TGTGCCAGCAGTGAATGGGGGGGTGAGACCCAGTACTTC. As protein: CASSEWGGETQYF.

This clonotype was observed many times. The J gene is TRBJ2-5, the V gene TRBV28; D may be TRBD1 or TRBD2 (5 bases each). Per germline, CDR1 MDHEN and CDR2 SYDVKM. The CDR3 sequence is 13 residues long. V was trimmed by 3 bases and J by 5 bases, leaving 10 bases between them. The CDR3 spells CASSLGTRETQYF. CDR3 nucleotides: TGTGCCAGCAGTTTGGGGACCCGGGAGACCCAGTACTTC.

This clonotype has ten or more counts. The chain recombines TRBV20-1 with TRBJ2-5; TRBD2 matches 9 bases. V dropped 0 bases and J dropped 2; count of bases not matched to a gene: 10. Germline V gives CDR1 DFQATT, CDR2 SNEGSKA (reference sequence). The CDR3 length is 17 residues. Written as DNA, the CDR3 is TGCAGTGCTAGAGATCGGGGCCTAAGCGGGAGGCAAGAGACCCAGTACTTC. It is translated as CSARDRGLSGRQETQYF.

The table lists this clonotype with many counts. The chain couples TRBV29-1 to TRBJ1-2, with D perhaps matching TRBD1 (5 bases). Trimming pared 4 bases from V and 4 bases from J, leaving 13 bases between. The germline CDR1 and CDR2 sequences are SQVTM and ANQGSEA. This CDR3 comprises 13 residues. DNA of the CDR3: TGCAGCGTTGCGGCAGGGCTCGGCTATGGCTACACCTTC. Translated: CSVAAGLGYGYTF. Full variable domain (rest looked up from reference TRBV29-1 and TRBJ1-2): SAVISQKPSRDICQRGTSLTIQCQVDSQVTMMFWYRQQPGQSLTLIATANQGSEATYESGFVIDKFPISRPNLTFSTLTVSNMSPEDSSIYLCSVAAGLGYGYTFGSGTRLTVV.

This chain joins TRBV2 and TRBJ2-6; D is unresolved. Trimming removed 11 bases at V and 2 bases at J, with 19 bases between. CDR3 size: 16 residues. Germline V gene data show CDR1 as SNHLY and CDR2 as FYNNEI. The CDR3 sequence is CAGRPVNQAGANVLTF. Here the CDR3 DNA reads TGTGCCGGACGACCGGTAAATCAGGCTGGGGCCAACGTCCTGACTTTC.

V gene TRBV29-1 combines with J gene TRBJ2-3, with D hard to call. CDR3 size: 11 residues. V was trimmed by 2 bases and J by 8 bases, leaving 8 bases between them. CDR1 is SQVTM and CDR2 is ANQGSEA in the germline V gene. The CDR3 region has the DNA TGCAGCGTTGAATCCTATAGTACGCAGTATTTT. Translating gives CSVESYSTQYF.

In its sample, this clonotype was seen once. A much larger clone sits a single nucleotide away, making a read error possible. Here the CDR3 reads CSVEDGGEGSYEQYF. Here the CDR3 DNA reads TGCAGCGTTGAAGATGGAGGGGAGGGCTCCTACGAGCAGTACTTC. The chain uses TRBV29-1 and TRBJ2-7; 7 bases match TRBD2. The J segment lost 0 bases and the V segment lost 0 bases, leaving 5 bases of the junction unmatched. Germline CDR1 reads SQVTM; CDR2 reads ANQGSEA. This CDR3 contains 15 residues.

This clonotype has at least ten counts. The chain carries TRBV10-3 and TRBJ2-7, with 10 nucleotides matching TRBD2. Looked up from germline, CDR1 is ENHRY and CDR2 is SYGVKD. Trimming took 11 bases from V and 6 from J; bases not matched to a gene: 7. The CDR3 covers 12 residues. The DNA of the CDR3 is TGTGCCTCACGGACTAGCGGAGGCGAGCAGTACTTC. Protein sequence: CASRTSGGEQYF.

This clonotype was seen only a few times. The chain carries TRBV12-3 or TRBV12-4 and TRBJ2-2; TRBD1 matches at 9 bases. V gave up 5 bases and J gave up 4 bases; unmatched junction bases: 8. The CDR3 is 16 residues long. CDR3 sequence (DNA): TGTGCCAGCAGTGCCTCCGGGACAGGGTTCACCGGGGAGCTGTTTTTT. Amino acids: CASSASGTGFTGELFF.

This chain joins TRBV7-2 and TRBJ2-7; 13 nucleotides agree with TRBD2. The CDR3 runs 17 residues. CDR1 is SGHTA and CDR2 is FQGNSA in the germline V gene. With V trimmed by 0 bases and J by 2 bases, 4 bases remained unmatched. This CDR3 reads CASSLAGTSGVTYEQYF. CDR3 sequence (DNA): TGTGCCAGCAGCTTAGCCGGGACTAGCGGGGTCACCTACGAGCAGTACTTC.

This clonotype has at least ten counts. The chain has TRBV2 and TRBJ2-7, with a weak D call TRBD1 (6 bases). Germline values: CDR1 SNHLY, CDR2 FYNNEI. There are 11 residues in the CDR3. The ends were cut back, 10 bases at V and 6 bases at J, with 13 bases in the middle. CDR3 nucleotides: TGTGCCACCGGACAGTCAATCGAGCAGTACTTC. Translating gives CATGQSIEQYF.

Regarding this clonotype: A read error is the likely source, as a far larger clone sits one nucleotide away. The chain is built from TRBV5-5 and TRBJ2-7; no firm D call. Germline V gives CDR1 SGHKS, CDR2 YYEKEE (reference sequence). The CDR3 loop spans 12 amino acids. V was pared by 2 bases and J by 5 bases, with 8 bases between. CDR3 nucleotide sequence: TGTGCCAGCAGCTTCGACGGCCACGAGCAGTACTTC. Encoded protein: CASSFDGHEQYF. Using reference TRBV5-5 and TRBJ2-7 for the parts outside the CDR3, the full variable domain is DAGVTQSPTHLIKTRGQQVTLRCSPISGHKSVSWYQQVLGQGPQFIFQYYEKEERGRGNFPDRFSARQFPNYSSELNVNALLLGDSALYLCASSFDGHEQYFGPGTRLTVT.

This clonotype was observed at least ten times. The J gene is TRBJ2-7, the V gene TRBV11-2; 8 bases are a match to TRBD1. CDR1 is SGHAT and CDR2 is FQNNGV in the germline V gene. The length of the CDR3 is 15 residues. With 1 base clipped from V and 3 bases from J, the junction kept 5 bases outside the gene matches. CDR3 DNA sequence: TGTGCCAGCAGCTTAGCGGGACAGGCCTTCTACGAGCAGTACTTC. It yields the protein CASSLAGQAFYEQYF.

This chain uses TRBV28 with TRBJ2-1; D possibly uses TRBD1 or TRBD2 (5 bases each). The V and J ends lost 5 bases and 8 bases respectively, with 16 bases between them. Looked up from germline, CDR1 is MDHEN and CDR2 is SYDVKM. This CDR3 spans 14 amino acids. CDR3 DNA: TGTGCCAGCAGTGCAGGGACGTCTCTGTATGAGCAGTTCTTC. It yields the protein CASSAGTSLYEQFF.

V gene TRBV5-1 combines with J gene TRBJ1-1, with 9 bases matching TRBD1. CDR1 is SGHRS, CDR2 YFSETQ, per germline. This CDR3 is 12 amino acids long. The V and J ends lost 5 bases and 5 bases, in that order; junction bases with no gene match: 1. As DNA, the CDR3 is TGCGCCAGCAGGGGGACAGGGACTGAAGCTTTCTTT. This gives the protein CASRGTGTEAFF. Based on the CDR3 plus reference TRBV5-1 and TRBJ1-1, the full variable domain is KAGVTQTPRYLIKTRGQQVTLSCSPISGHRSVSWYQQTPGQGLQFLFEYFSETQRNKGNFPGRFSGRQFSNSRSEMNVSTLELGDSALYLCASRGTGTEAFFGQGTRLTVV.

V is TRBV28 and J is TRBJ2-1; 8 nucleotides match TRBD1. Germline trimming cut 3 bases from V and 10 bases from J; bases unmatched to any gene: 17. This CDR3 has 17 amino acids. In germline, CDR1 is MDHEN, CDR2 SYDVKM. The CDR3 bases are TGTGCCAGCAGTTTGATATTCGGGTTCCAGGGGGCTAAGGAGCAGTTCTTC. This codes for CASSLIFGFQGAKEQFF.